Below are 26 T cell receptor beta chains sequenced from a single sample in a study of Ad26.COV2.S vaccination and SARS-CoV-2 variants. Method: immunoSEQ multiplex PCR; TCRdb's copy keeps in-frame clones and lacks some. The sample holds some 250,000 clones, around nine tenths seen once. Noted treatment: 15 to 20 received Ad26.COV2.S at low or high dose, single or two shots; about 5 received placebo; per-sample allocation not given. Sampling occurred on day 63 after the first vaccine or placebo injection. This specimen consisted of peripheral blood, obtained in a trial of Ad26.COV2.S vaccine versus placebo. The receptors come from a person aged 18-60 years who received the Ad26.COV2.S COVID-19 vaccine or a placebo.

The sample holds many counts of this clone. This chain joins TRBV7-9 and TRBJ1-4; D might be TRBD1 (6 bases). CDR1 is SEHNR, CDR2 FQNEAQ, per germline (reference sequence). Trimming took off 3 bases at V and 2 bases at J, with 7 bases between the two ends. The CDR3 sequence is 14 residues long. This CDR3 reads CASSFQGTNEKLFF. The CDR3 DNA reads TGTGCCAGCAGCTTCCAGGGGACTAATGAAAAACTGTTTTTT.

The CDR3 sequence is CASSLDQGLNTEAFF. CDR3 bases: TGCGCCAGCAGCCTAGACCAGGGATTGAACACTGAAGCTTTCTTT. This chain joins TRBV4-1 and TRBJ1-1; D might be TRBD1 (5 bases). Germline V gene data show CDR1 as MGHRA and CDR2 as YSYEKL. The CDR3 is 15 residues long. V was trimmed by 4 bases and J by 0 bases, leaving 12 bases between them.

This clone occurred once. This chain connects TRBV19 to TRBJ2-1; D perhaps matches TRBD1 (6 bases). Germline V gives CDR1 LNHDA, CDR2 SQIVND (reference sequence). The V end was cut by 4 bases, the J end by 3 bases, with 7 bases between. The CDR3 spans 13 residues. CDR3 sequence: CASSRDIYNEQFF. The CDR3 DNA reads TGTGCCAGTAGTAGGGACATCTACAATGAGCAGTTCTTC.

The chain has TRBV6-5 and TRBJ2-7, with D possibly TRBD2 on 5 matching bases. Trimming stripped 6 bases from V and 2 bases from J, with 14 bases between. Germline values: CDR1 MNHEY, CDR2 SVGAGI. The CDR3 contains 14 residues. The CDR3 here is CASRKGSETYEQYF. The DNA for the CDR3 is TGTGCCAGCAGGAAGGGTAGCGAGACCTACGAGCAGTACTTC.

The chain uses TRBV18 and TRBJ2-6; TRBD1 is a possible D gene (5 bases). The CDR3 totals 16 residues. Trimming removed 10 bases at V and 0 bases at J, with 16 bases between. Germline loops: CDR1 KGHSH, CDR2 LQKENI. CDR3 protein: CATAPDTRSGANVLTF. DNA of the CDR3: TGTGCCACCGCGCCGGACACCCGCTCTGGGGCCAACGTCCTGACTTTC.

This sequence joins TRBV14 and TRBJ1-4; D is undetermined. Germline loops: CDR1 SGHDN, CDR2 FVKESK. The CDR3 spans 15 residues. Trimming took off 1 base at V and 0 bases at J, with 6 bases between the two ends. The CDR3 sequence is CASSQGQATNEKLFF. The CDR3 bases are TGTGCCAGCAGCCAAGGCCAGGCAACTAATGAAAAACTGTTTTTT. Together with reference TRBV14 and TRBJ1-4, the CDR3 gives the full variable domain: EAGVTQFPSHSVIEKGQTVTLRCDPISGHDNLYWYRRVMGKEIKFLLHFVKESKQDESGMPNNRFLAERTGGTYSTLKVQPAELEDSGVYFCASSQGQATNEKLFFGSGTQLSVL.

This clone has a handful of counts. The V gene is TRBV9, the J gene TRBJ2-1, with a tentative D call TRBD2 (5 bases). V dropped 0 bases and J dropped 9 bases, with 16 bases sitting between them. The CDR3 has 15 amino acids. Looked up from germline, CDR1 is SGDLS and CDR2 is YYNGEE. The CDR3 DNA reads TGTGCCAGCAGCGTAGACCTACTAGTAGTCGGTGAGCAGTTCTTC. Protein product: CASSVDLLVVGEQFF.

The V call is TRBV4-3, the J call TRBJ2-7; D may match TRBD1 or TRBD2 (5 bases each). This CDR3 comprises 15 residues. Germline CDR1 and CDR2: LGHNA and YSLEER. Trimming took off 5 bases at V and 3 bases at J, with 17 bases between the two ends. The CDR3 DNA sequence: TGCGCCAGCAGCGCCGGGACCACCCGTATCTACGAGCAGTACTTC. It yields the protein CASSAGTTRIYEQYF.

This clone came up a few times. This chain uses TRBV6-2 or TRBV6-3 with TRBJ2-2; 12 nucleotides match TRBD2. The CDR3 is made up of 19 amino acids. The ends lost 0 bases at V and 3 bases at J; junction bases unmatched: 8. Germline values: CDR1 MNHEY, CDR2 SVGEGT. CDR3 amino acids: CASSYSILAGGRDTGELFF. The CDR3 DNA follows: TGTGCCAGCAGTTACTCGATCCTAGCGGGGGGGCGCGACACCGGGGAGCTGTTTTTT.

The V gene is TRBV29-1, the J gene TRBJ1-2; D possibly corresponds to TRBD1 (5 bases). Germline lookup yields CDR1 SQVTM and CDR2 ANQGSEA. V lost 7 bases to trimming and J lost 2 bases, with 11 bases between them. CDR3 length: 12 amino acids. The CDR3 DNA follows: TGCAGCGGGGGGGGTCAGAACTATGGCTACACCTTC. Translated, it gives CSGGGQNYGYTF. Filled out from reference TRBV29-1 and TRBJ1-2, the complete variable domain reads SAVISQKPSRDICQRGTSLTIQCQVDSQVTMMFWYRQQPGQSLTLIATANQGSEATYESGFVIDKFPISRPNLTFSTLTVSNMSPEDSSIYLCSGGGQNYGYTFGSGTRLTVV.

The chain uses TRBV6-4 and TRBJ1-1; D may be TRBD1 (5 bases). V lost 2 bases, J lost 8 bases, and 12 bases lay in between. Germline V gives CDR1 MRHNA, CDR2 SNTAGT. The CDR3 is 13 residues long. The CDR3 loop is CASSDHRGTEAFF. CDR3 in DNA: TGTGCCAGCAGTGACCACAGAGGGACCGAAGCTTTCTTT.

This chain links TRBV19 with TRBJ2-3, with D possibly called TRBD1 or TRBD2 (7 bases each). The germline V and J ends were trimmed by 5 bases and 6 bases, with 15 bases remaining between them. Germline-derived CDR1 and CDR2 are LNHDA and SQIVND (reference sequence). The CDR3 contains 14 residues. CDR3 in DNA: TGTGCCAGTAGTCCTGGGGAGGGGGCGGATACGCAGTATTTT. Its protein is CASSPGEGADTQYF.

This clone was seen a few times. The chain employs TRBV18 and TRBJ2-1; 7 nucleotides align to TRBD1. The CDR3 covers 15 residues. V shed 6 bases, J shed 4 bases, and the junction held 9 bases outside the gene matches. Per germline, CDR1 KGHSH and CDR2 LQKENI. CDR3 bases: TGTGCCAGCTCCGAAGTACCGGGACAGTACAATGAGCAGTTCTTC. This encodes CASSEVPGQYNEQFF.

V and J are TRBV19 and TRBJ2-1; the D gene is possibly TRBD2 (6 bases). Deletions cut 1 base from V and 5 bases from J, with 12 bases between. CDR3 length: 15 amino acids. Germline V gene lookup returns CDR1 LNHDA and CDR2 SQIVND (reference sequence). The DNA of the CDR3 is TGTGCCAGTAGTATAGGGAGGACTACAAACAATGAGCAGTTCTTC. Translating it yields CASSIGRTTNNEQFF.

The chain couples TRBV24-1 to TRBJ2-1; D remains ambiguous. Per the germline V gene, CDR1 is KGHDR and CDR2 is SFDVKD. Deletions cut 5 bases from V and 10 bases from J, with 5 bases between. CDR3 length: 10 amino acids. CDR3 sequence: CATSVGEQFF. The DNA of the CDR3 is TGTGCCACCAGTGTGGGGGAGCAGTTCTTC.

This chain connects TRBV3-1 (or the pseudogene TRBV3-2) to TRBJ2-7; 9 bases agree with TRBD1. V lost 1 base and J lost 3; bases outside the gene matches: 10. CDR1 LGHDT and CDR2 YNNKEL come from the germline V gene (reference sequence). The CDR3 contains 17 residues. In DNA form, the CDR3 reads TGTGCCAGCAGCCAAGTCCCGCTCAGACAGGGGGACTACGAGCAGTACTTC. Protein sequence: CASSQVPLRQGDYEQYF.

The rearrangement joins TRBV6-5 to TRBJ2-7; TRBD2 aligns across 7 bases. The V segment lost 2 bases and the J segment 3 bases; nucleotides outside the gene matches: 7. The CDR3 extends over 15 amino acids. Germline CDR1 MNHEY, CDR2 SVGAGI. CDR3 bases: TGTGCCAGCAGTTACGGGGGGGGACTCCTCTACGAGCAGTACTTC. Protein: CASSYGGGLLYEQYF.

This rearrangement joins TRBV7-3 to TRBJ2-7; D gene unclear. The CDR3 is made up of 14 amino acids. In germline, CDR1 is SGHTA, CDR2 FQGTGA. Trimming removed 3 bases at V and 2 bases at J, with 11 bases between. DNA of the CDR3: TGTGCCAGCAGCTTCGGGCCGCCCCCCTACGAGCAGTACTTC. As protein: CASSFGPPPYEQYF.

J is TRBJ2-2 and V is TRBV7-2, with D possibly being TRBD1 (6 bases). The V end lost 6 bases, the J end lost 0 bases, and 11 bases lay between the germline ends. This CDR3 is 15 amino acids long. Per the germline V gene, CDR1 is SGHTA and CDR2 is FQGNSA. This CDR3 is CASSYDRTNTGELFF. As DNA, the CDR3 is TGTGCCAGCAGTTACGACAGGACGAACACCGGGGAGCTGTTTTTT. Using reference TRBV7-2 and TRBJ2-2 for the parts outside the CDR3, the full variable domain is GAGVSQSPSNKVTEKGKDVELRCDPISGHTALYWYRQSLGQGLEFLIYFQGNSAPDKSGLPSDRFSAERTGGSVSTLTIQRTQQEDSAVYLCASSYDRTNTGELFFGEGSRLTVL.

The V call is TRBV28, the J call TRBJ1-1; tentatively, D is TRBD1 (6 bases). V lost 2 bases to trimming and J lost 0 bases, with 16 bases between them. The V gene's germline CDR1 is MDHEN and CDR2 SYDVKM. This CDR3 spans 17 amino acids. As DNA, the CDR3 is TGTGCCAGCAGTTTAGGGCGGGACACCACCCTGAACACTGAAGCTTTCTTT. It specifies CASSLGRDTTLNTEAFF.

The chain joins TRBV13 to TRBJ2-1; D is ambiguous. From germline, CDR1 is PRHDT and CDR2 FYEKMQ (reference sequence). The V and J ends lost 5 bases and 0 bases respectively, with 11 bases between them. The CDR3 covers 15 residues. CDR3 residues: CASSTLGFSYNEQFF. CDR3 nucleotides: TGTGCCAGCAGCACCTTGGGGTTCTCCTACAATGAGCAGTTCTTC.

This clone appeared a single time. V gene TRBV19 combines with J gene TRBJ1-5; D call uncertain. The V gene's germline CDR1 is LNHDA and CDR2 SQIVND (reference sequence). This CDR3 comprises 13 residues. Trimming removed 4 bases from V and 3 bases from J, with 7 bases in between. CDR3 in DNA: TGTGCCAGTAGTACGCAGGCCAATCAGCCCCAGCATTTT. It codes for CASSTQANQPQHF.

The rearrangement links TRBV9 to TRBJ2-5; 8 bases align to TRBD1. The V and J ends lost 1 base and 0 bases, in that order; junction bases with no gene match: 5. CDR1 SGDLS and CDR2 YYNGEE come from the germline V gene. The CDR3 sequence is 16 residues long. The CDR3 sequence is CASSVRGQANQETQYF. The CDR3 region has the DNA TGTGCCAGCAGCGTACGGGGACAGGCGAACCAAGAGACCCAGTACTTC. The complete variable domain, with remaining parts taken from reference TRBV9 and TRBJ2-5, reads DSGVTQTPKHLITATGQRVTLRCSPRSGDLSVYWYQQSLDQGLQFLIQYYNGEERAKGNILERFSAQQFPDLHSELNLSSLELGDSALYFCASSVRGQANQETQYFGPGTRLLVL.

This sequence joins TRBV18 and TRBJ2-5; possible D gene TRBD2, 6 bases. Per germline, CDR1 KGHSH and CDR2 LQKENI. Trimming left V 0 bases short and J 6 bases short, with 14 bases between. This CDR3 contains 15 residues. In DNA form, the CDR3 reads TGTGCCAGCTCACCACCGGGCGAGGGGAGGAAGACCCAGTACTTC. Protein sequence: CASSPPGEGRKTQYF.

J is TRBJ2-7 and V is TRBV2; 10 nucleotides line up with TRBD2. Germline V gene data show CDR1 as SNHLY and CDR2 as FYNNEI. The CDR3 length is 14 residues. The junction had 2 bases not matched to a gene; V was cut back by 2 bases and J by 4 bases. Here the CDR3 DNA reads TGTGCCAGCAGTGAAATTAGCGGGGGGTACGAGCAGTACTTC. Translation gives CASSEISGGYEQYF.

The V and J genes are TRBV6-6 and TRBJ2-5, with D maybe TRBD2 (5 bases). CDR3 length: 13 residues. Trimming shortened V by 9 bases and J by 2 bases, and 13 bases separated the two germline ends. Germline CDR1 is MNHNY and CDR2 is SVGAGI (reference sequence). Here the CDR3 reads CARSAGRQETQYF. The CDR3 bases are TGTGCCAGGAGCGCGGGCAGGCAAGAGACCCAGTACTTC.